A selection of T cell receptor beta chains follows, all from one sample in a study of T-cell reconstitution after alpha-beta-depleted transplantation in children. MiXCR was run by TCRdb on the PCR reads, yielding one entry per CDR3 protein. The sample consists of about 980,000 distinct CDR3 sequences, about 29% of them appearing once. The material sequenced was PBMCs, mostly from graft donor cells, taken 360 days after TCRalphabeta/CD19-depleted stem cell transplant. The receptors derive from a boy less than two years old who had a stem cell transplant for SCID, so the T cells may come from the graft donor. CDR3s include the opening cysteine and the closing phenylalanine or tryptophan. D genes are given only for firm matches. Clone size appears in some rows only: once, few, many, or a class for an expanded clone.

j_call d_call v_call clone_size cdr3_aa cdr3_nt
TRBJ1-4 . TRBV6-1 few CASSWDAYNEKLFF TGTGCCAGCAGCTGGGATGCCTATAATGAAAAACTGTTTTTT
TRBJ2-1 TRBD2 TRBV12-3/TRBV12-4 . CASSLGGGGDPVGNEQFF TGTGCCAGCAGTTTAGGGGGCGGGGGGGACCCGGTGGGCAATGAGCAGTTCTTC
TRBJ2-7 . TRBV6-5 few CASSSPSGVPYEQYF TGTGCCAGCAGTTCGCCCTCCGGGGTACCGTACGAGCAGTACTTC
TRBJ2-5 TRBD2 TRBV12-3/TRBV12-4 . CASRLNGGAGETQYF TGTGCCAGCAGGCTAAACGGGGGGGCCGGCGAGACCCAGTACTTC
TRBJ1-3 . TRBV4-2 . CASSQDHVKGVYGNTIYF TGTGCCAGCAGCCAAGACCACGTGAAGGGGGTGTATGGAAACACCATATATTTT
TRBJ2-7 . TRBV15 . CATQDLGRYASYEQYF TGTGCCACCCAAGATTTGGGCAGGTATGCTTCCTACGAGCAGTACTTC
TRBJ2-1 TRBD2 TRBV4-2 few CASSQGNSGGFSSYNEQFF TGTGCCAGCAGCCAAGGCAATAGCGGGGGCTTTAGCTCCTACAATGAGCAGTTCTTC
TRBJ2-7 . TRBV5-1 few CASSFGSNYEQYF TGCGCCAGCAGCTTCGGGAGCAACTACGAGCAGTACTTC
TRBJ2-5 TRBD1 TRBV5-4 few CASSSDRATLQETQYF TGTGCCAGCAGCTCAGACAGGGCGACCCTTCAAGAGACCCAGTACTTC
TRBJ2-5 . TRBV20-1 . CSAREDVETQYF TGCAGTGCTAGGGAGGACGTGGAGACCCAGTACTTC
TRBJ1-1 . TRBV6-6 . CASRDRLEAFF TGTGCCAGCCGGGACCGCTTGGAAGCTTTCTTT
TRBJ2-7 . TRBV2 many CASSDLSYEQYF TGTGCCAGCAGTGACCTCTCCTACGAGCAGTACTTC
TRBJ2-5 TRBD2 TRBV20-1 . CSALGLVGGAGETQYF TGCAGTGCTCTGGGCCTCGTCGGGGGGGCCGGAGAGACCCAGTACTTC
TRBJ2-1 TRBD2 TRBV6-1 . CASSQLASHEQFF TGTGCCAGCAGTCAACTAGCGTCCCATGAGCAGTTCTTC
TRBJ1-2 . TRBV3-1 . CASSFFKGLGYGYTF TGTGCCAGCAGCTTTTTCAAGGGTCTTGGTTATGGCTACACCTTC
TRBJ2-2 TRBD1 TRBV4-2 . CASSQEAFSNRGIDTGELFF TGTGCCAGCAGCCAAGAAGCATTCTCGAACAGGGGGATCGACACCGGGGAGCTGTTTTTT
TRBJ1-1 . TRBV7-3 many CASSLRGGTEAFF TGTGCCAGCAGCTTAAGGGGGGGCACTGAAGCTTTCTTT
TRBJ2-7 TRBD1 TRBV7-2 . CASSQRTGQSTYEQYF TGTGCCAGCAGCCAGCGAACGGGACAGAGTACCTACGAGCAGTACTTC
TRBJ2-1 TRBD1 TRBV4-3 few CASSQDRSGGAPRWFF TGCGCCAGCAGCCAAGATCGCTCAGGGGGCGCCCCACGATGGTTCTTC
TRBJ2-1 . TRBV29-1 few CSVNLVGDEQFF TGCAGCGTTAACTTAGTGGGCGATGAGCAGTTCTTC
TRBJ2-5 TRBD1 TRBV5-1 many CASSSGQGQETQYF TGCGCCAGCAGCTCCGGACAGGGTCAAGAGACCCAGTACTTC
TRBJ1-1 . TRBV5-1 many CASSLWGMNTEAFF TGCGCCAGCAGCTTGTGGGGGATGAACACTGAAGCTTTCTTT
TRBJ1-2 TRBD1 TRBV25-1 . CASSPTGTGGGYTF TGTGCCAGCAGTCCCACCGGGACAGGGGGTGGCTACACCTTC
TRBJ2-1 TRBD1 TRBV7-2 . CASSFFSSGTGRNEQFF TGTGCCAGCAGCTTCTTTTCTTCCGGGACAGGGAGAAATGAGCAGTTCTTC
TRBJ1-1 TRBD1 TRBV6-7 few CASNHRGNTEAFF TGTGCCAGCAATCACAGGGGGAACACTGAAGCTTTCTTT
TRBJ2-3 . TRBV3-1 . CASSQVVTSGDTQYF TGTGCCAGCAGCCAAGTGGTGACCTCAGGGGATACGCAGTATTTT
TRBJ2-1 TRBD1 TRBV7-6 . CASSLDRVRENEQFF TGTGCCAGCAGCCTCGACAGGGTACGCGAGAATGAGCAGTTCTTC
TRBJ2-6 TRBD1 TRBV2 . CASIGTGASLTGANVLTF TGTGCCAGCATAGGGACAGGGGCTTCGTTAACTGGGGCCAACGTCCTGACTTTC
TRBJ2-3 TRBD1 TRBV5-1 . CASSLVVSGQGQATQYF TGCGCCAGCAGCTTGGTGGTTTCAGGACAGGGTCAGGCTACGCAGTATTTT
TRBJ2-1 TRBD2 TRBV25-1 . CASSEGGGLAGPYNEQFF TGTGCCAGCAGTGAAGGGGGAGGACTAGCGGGGCCCTACAATGAGCAGTTCTTC
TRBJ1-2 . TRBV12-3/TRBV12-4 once CASRGPFPGQGGYTF TGTGCCAGCAGAGGCCCCTTTCCGGGACAAGGAGGCTACACCTTC
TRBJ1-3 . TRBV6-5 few CASSRDRNTIYF TGTGCCAGCAGCAGGGACAGAAACACCATATATTTT
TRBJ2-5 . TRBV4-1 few CASSQPMETQYF TGCGCCAGCAGCCAGCCCATGGAGACCCAGTACTTC
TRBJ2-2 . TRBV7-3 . CASSPTHRSGELFF TGTGCCAGCAGCCCCACTCACAGGTCCGGGGAGCTGTTTTTT
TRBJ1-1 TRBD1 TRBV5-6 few CASIPWERGLRNTEAFF TGTGCCAGCATCCCCTGGGAGAGGGGGCTCCGGAACACTGAAGCTTTCTTT
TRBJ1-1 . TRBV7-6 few CASSWGRGTEAFF TGTGCCAGCAGCTGGGGTCGGGGCACTGAAGCTTTCTTT
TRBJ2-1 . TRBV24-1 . CATQGEGRSSYNEQFF TGTGCCACCCAGGGTGAGGGGCGGAGCTCCTACAATGAGCAGTTCTTC
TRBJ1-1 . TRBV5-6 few CASSLDLTVNTEAFF TGTGCCAGCAGCTTAGATCTTACAGTGAACACTGAAGCTTTCTTT
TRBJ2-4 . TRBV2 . CASSEAWSSIQYF TGTGCCAGCAGTGAAGCGTGGTCAAGCATTCAGTACTTC
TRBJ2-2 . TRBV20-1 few CSARGDQSNTGELFF TGCAGTGCTAGAGGGGACCAGTCGAACACCGGGGAGCTGTTTTTT
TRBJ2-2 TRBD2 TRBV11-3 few CASSSSGGALTGELFF TGTGCCAGCAGCAGTAGCGGGGGGGCCTTGACCGGGGAGCTGTTTTTT
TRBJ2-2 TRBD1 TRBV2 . CASSEIRGQLVGELFF TGTGCCAGCAGTGAAATCCGGGGACAGTTGGTCGGGGAGCTGTTTTTT
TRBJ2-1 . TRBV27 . CASSLRPPRGYNEQFF TGTGCCAGCAGTTTAAGGCCCCCCAGGGGCTACAATGAGCAGTTCTTC
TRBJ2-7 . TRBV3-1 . CASSQVRSHEQYF TGTGCCAGCAGCCAAGTACGTTCCCACGAGCAGTACTTC
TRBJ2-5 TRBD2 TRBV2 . CAIRRLADLGETQYF TGTGCCATCCGTAGACTAGCTGATCTGGGAGAGACCCAGTACTTC
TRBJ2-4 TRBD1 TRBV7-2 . CASSPTGFADIQYF TGTGCCAGCAGCCCGACAGGGTTTGCTGACATTCAGTACTTC
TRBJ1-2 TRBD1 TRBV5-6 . CASSLEGGGTGYTF TGTGCCAGCAGCTTGGAAGGAGGGGGCACTGGCTACACCTTC
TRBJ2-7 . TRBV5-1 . CASQAGYEQYF TGCGCCAGCCAGGCAGGCTACGAGCAGTACTTC
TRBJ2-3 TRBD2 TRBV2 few CASKPGLVSDTQYF TGTGCCAGTAAACCGGGACTAGTTTCAGATACGCAGTATTTT
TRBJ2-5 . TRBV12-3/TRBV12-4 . CASSSLWRETQYF TGTGCCAGCAGTTCCCTTTGGAGGGAGACCCAGTACTTC
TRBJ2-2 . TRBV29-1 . CSVYTPGELFF TGCAGCGTTTACACTCCCGGGGAGCTGTTTTTT
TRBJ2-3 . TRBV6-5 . CASSYGEVGSEDTQYF TGTGCCAGCAGTTACGGCGAGGTGGGGTCGGAAGATACGCAGTATTTT
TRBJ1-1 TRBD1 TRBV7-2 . CASSSSGTGATEAFF TGTGCCAGCAGCTCGTCCGGGACAGGGGCCACTGAAGCTTTCTTT
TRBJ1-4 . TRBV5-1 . CASSLVEGGTEKLFF TGCGCCAGCAGCTTGGTGGAGGGGGGAACTGAAAAACTGTTTTTT
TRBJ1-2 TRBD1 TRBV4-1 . CASSQDPDRANYGYTF TGCGCCAGCAGCCAAGATCCCGACAGGGCAAACTATGGCTACACCTTC
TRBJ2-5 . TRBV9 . CASSGTGTQETQYF TGTGCCAGCAGCGGTACAGGAACCCAAGAGACCCAGTACTTC
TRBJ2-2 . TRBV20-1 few CSAREAAKRKTGELFF TGCAGTGCTAGAGAGGCCGCCAAACGCAAAACCGGGGAGCTGTTTTTT
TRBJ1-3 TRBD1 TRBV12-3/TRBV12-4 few CASSLGDRVGNTIYF TGTGCCAGCAGTTTAGGGGACAGGGTGGGAAACACCATATATTTT
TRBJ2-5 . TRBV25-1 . CASSPSLRDLQETQYF TGTGCCAGCAGCCCCTCTTTGAGGGACCTCCAAGAGACCCAGTACTTC